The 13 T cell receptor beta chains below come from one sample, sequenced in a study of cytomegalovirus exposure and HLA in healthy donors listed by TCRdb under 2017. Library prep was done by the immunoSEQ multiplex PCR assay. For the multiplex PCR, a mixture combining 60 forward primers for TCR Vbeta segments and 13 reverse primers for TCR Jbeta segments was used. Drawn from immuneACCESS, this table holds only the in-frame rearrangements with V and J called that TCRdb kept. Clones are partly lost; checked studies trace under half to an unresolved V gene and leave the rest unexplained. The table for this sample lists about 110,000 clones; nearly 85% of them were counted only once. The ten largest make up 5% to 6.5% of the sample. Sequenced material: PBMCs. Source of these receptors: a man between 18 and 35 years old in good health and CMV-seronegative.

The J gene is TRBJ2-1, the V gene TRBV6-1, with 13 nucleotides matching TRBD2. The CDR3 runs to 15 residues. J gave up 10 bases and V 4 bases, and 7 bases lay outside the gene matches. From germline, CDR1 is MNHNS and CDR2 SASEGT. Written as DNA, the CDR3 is TGTGCCAGCAGTGGTGGGACTAGCGGGATTTACGAGCAGTTCTTC. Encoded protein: CASSGGTSGIYEQFF.

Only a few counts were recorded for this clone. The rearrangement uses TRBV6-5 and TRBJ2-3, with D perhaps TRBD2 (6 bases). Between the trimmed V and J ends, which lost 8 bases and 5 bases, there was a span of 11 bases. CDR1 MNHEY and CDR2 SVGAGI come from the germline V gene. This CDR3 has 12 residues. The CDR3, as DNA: TGTGCCAGCTCCCTGGGGGGAGATACGCAGTATTTT. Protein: CASSLGGDTQYF.

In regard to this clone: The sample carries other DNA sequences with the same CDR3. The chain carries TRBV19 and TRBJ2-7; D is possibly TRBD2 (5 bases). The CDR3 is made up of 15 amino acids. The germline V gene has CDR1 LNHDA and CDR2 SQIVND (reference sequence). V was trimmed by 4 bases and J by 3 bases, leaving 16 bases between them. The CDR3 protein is CASSSLEGLSYEQYF. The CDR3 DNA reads TGTGCCAGTAGTAGTCTAGAGGGCCTAAGCTACGAGCAGTACTTC.

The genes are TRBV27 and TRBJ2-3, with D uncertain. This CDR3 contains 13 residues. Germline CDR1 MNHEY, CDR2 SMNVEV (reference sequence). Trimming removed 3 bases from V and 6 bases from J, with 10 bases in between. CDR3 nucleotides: TGTGCCAGCAGTTTCCGGAGAGGTGATACGCAGTATTTT. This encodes CASSFRRGDTQYF.

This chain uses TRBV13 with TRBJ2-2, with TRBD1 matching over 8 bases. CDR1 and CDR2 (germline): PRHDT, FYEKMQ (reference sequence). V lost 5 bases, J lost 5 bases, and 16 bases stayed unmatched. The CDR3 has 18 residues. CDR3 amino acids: CASSLQGATEFRTGELFF. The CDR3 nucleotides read TGTGCCAGCAGCCTCCAGGGGGCGACGGAATTCAGGACCGGGGAGCTGTTTTTT.

CDR3 in DNA: TGTGCCAGTAGTCCTCCCAGGGGGCGGTTTCGGAATGAGCAGTTCTTC. It codes for CASSPPRGRFRNEQFF. V is TRBV19 and J is TRBJ2-1; 8 bases agree with TRBD1. The CDR3 extends over 16 amino acids. Germline loops: CDR1 LNHDA, CDR2 SQIVND (reference sequence). V shed 5 bases and J 7 bases; nucleotides not matched to a gene: 13.

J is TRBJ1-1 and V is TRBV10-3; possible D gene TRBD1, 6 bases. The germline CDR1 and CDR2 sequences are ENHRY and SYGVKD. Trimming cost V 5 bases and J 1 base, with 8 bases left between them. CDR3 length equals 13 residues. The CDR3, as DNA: TGTGCCATCAGTAGGACAGAGAACACTGAAGCTTTCTTT. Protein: CAISRTENTEAFF.

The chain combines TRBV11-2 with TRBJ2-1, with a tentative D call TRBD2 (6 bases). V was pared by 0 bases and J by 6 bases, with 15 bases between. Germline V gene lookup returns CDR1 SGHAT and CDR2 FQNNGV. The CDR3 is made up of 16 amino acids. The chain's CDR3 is CASSLDRIAEPNEQFF. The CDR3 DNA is TGTGCCAGCAGCTTAGATCGGATAGCGGAGCCCAATGAGCAGTTCTTC.

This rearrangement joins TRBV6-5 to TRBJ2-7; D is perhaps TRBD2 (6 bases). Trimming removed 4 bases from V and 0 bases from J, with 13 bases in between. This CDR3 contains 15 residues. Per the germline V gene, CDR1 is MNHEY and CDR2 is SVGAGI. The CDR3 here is CASSLREVYSYEQYF. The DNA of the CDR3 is TGTGCCAGCAGTTTAAGGGAGGTCTACTCCTACGAGCAGTACTTC.

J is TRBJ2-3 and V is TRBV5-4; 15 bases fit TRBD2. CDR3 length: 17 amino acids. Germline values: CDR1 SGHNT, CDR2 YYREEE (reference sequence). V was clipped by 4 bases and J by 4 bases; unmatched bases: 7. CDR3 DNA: TGTGCCAGCAGCATGGGACTAGCGGGAGGTACCTCAGATACGCAGTATTTT. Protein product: CASSMGLAGGTSDTQYF.

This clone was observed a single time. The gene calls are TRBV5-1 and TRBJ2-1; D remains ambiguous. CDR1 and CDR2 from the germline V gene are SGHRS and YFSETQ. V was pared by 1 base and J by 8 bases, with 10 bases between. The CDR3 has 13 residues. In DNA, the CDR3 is TGCGCCAGCAGCTTGAGCCCCGCCGATGAGCAGTTCTTC. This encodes CASSLSPADEQFF.

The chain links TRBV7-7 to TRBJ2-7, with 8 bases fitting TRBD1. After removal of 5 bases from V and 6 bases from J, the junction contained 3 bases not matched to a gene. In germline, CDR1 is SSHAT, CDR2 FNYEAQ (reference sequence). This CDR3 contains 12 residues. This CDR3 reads CASSQQGGEQYF. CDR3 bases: TGTGCCAGCAGCCAACAGGGGGGCGAGCAGTACTTC. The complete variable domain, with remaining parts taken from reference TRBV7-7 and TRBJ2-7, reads GAGVSQSPRYKVTKRGQDVTLRCDPISSHATLYWYQQALGQGPEFLTYFNYEAQPDKSGLPSDRFSAERPEGSISTLTIQRTEQRDSAMYRCASSQQGGEQYFGPGTRLTVT.

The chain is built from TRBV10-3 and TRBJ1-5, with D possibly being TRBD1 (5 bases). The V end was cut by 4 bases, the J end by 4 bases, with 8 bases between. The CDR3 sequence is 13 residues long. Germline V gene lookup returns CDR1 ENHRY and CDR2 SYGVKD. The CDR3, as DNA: TGTGCCATCAGTGTCGGGGGAAATCAGCCCCAGCATTTT. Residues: CAISVGGNQPQHF.